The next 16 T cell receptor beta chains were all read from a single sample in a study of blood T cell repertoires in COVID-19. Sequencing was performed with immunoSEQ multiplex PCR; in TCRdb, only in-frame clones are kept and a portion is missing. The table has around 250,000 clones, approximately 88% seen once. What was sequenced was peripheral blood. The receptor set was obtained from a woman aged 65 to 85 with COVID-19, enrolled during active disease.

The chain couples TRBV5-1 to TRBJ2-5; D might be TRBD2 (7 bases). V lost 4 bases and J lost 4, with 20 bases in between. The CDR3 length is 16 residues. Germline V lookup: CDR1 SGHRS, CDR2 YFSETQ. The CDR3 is CASSRPTGGGGETQYF. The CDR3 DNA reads TGCGCCAGCAGCCGTCCGACTGGGGGAGGGGGAGAGACCCAGTACTTC.

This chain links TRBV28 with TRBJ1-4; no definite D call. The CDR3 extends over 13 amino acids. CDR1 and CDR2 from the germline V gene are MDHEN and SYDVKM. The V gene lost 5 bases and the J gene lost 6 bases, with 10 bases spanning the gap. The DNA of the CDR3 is TGTGCCAGCAGTCGGGGAGATGATGAAAAACTGTTTTTT. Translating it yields CASSRGDDEKLFF. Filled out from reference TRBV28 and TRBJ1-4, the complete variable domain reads DVKVTQSSRYLVKRTGEKVFLECVQDMDHENMFWYRQDPGLGLRLIYFSYDVKMKEKGDIPEGYSVSREKKERFSLILESASTNQTSMYLCASSRGDDEKLFFGSGTQLSVL.

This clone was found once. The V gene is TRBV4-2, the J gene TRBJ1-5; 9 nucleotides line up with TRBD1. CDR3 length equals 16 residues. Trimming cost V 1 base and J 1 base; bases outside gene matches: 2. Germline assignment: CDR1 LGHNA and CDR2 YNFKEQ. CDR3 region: CASSQATGGSNQPQHF. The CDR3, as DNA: TGTGCCAGCAGCCAAGCTACAGGGGGCAGCAATCAGCCCCAGCATTTT.

Here the CDR3 reads CASSLRGSQPQHF. In nucleotides, the CDR3 is TGTGCCAGCAGCTTAAGGGGCAGTCAGCCCCAGCATTTT. The chain uses TRBV7-2 and TRBJ1-5; maybe TRBD1 (5 bases). Germline CDR1 reads SGHTA; CDR2 reads FQGNSA. CDR3 length: 13 residues. The germline V and J ends were trimmed by 2 bases and 6 bases, with 8 bases remaining between them.

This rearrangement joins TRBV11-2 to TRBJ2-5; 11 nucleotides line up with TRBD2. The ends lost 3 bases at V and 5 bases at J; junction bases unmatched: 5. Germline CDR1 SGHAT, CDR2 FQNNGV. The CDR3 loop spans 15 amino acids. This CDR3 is CASSFLAGGLETQYF. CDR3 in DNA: TGTGCCAGCAGCTTCTTAGCGGGAGGGCTGGAGACCCAGTACTTC.

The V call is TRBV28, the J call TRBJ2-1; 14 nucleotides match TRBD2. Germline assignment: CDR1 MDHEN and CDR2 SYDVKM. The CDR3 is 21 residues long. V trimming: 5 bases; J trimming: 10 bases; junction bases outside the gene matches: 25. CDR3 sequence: CASSPLRPALTSGRGRREQFF. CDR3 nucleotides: TGTGCCAGCAGTCCCCTGCGCCCGGCCTTGACTAGCGGGAGGGGTCGTAGGGAGCAGTTCTTC.

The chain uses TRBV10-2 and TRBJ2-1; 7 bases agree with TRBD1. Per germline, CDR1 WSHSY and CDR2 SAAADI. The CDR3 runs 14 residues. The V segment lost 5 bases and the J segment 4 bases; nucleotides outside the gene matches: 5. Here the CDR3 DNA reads TGCGCCAGCAGTTCCGGACAGGAGTACAATGAGCAGTTCTTC. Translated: CASSSGQEYNEQFF.

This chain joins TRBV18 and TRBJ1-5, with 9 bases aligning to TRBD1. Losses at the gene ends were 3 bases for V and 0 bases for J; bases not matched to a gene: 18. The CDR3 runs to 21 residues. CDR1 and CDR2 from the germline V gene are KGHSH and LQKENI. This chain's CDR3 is CASSPREPGWDRDYSNQPQHF. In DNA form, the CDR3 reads TGTGCCAGCTCACCGCGGGAACCCGGTTGGGACAGGGATTATAGCAATCAGCCCCAGCATTTT.

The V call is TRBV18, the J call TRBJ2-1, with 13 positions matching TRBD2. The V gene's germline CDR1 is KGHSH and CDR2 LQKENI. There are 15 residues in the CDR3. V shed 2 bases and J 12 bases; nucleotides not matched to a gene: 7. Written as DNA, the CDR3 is TGTGCCAGCTCACCAAACACCGGGACTAGCGGGATGCAGTTCTTC. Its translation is CASSPNTGTSGMQFF.

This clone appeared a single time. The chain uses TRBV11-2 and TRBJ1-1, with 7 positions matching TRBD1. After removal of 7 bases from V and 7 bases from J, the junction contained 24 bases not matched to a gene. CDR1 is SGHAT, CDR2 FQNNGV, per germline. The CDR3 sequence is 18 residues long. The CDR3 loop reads CASTLGRYRGDPSNEAFF. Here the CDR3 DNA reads TGTGCCAGCACCCTAGGCCGTTACAGGGGCGACCCCAGCAATGAAGCTTTCTTT.

CDR3 nucleotide sequence: TGCGCCAGCAGCTTGGGACTAGCGGGAGTTTCCGATGAGCAGTTCTTC. Its protein is CASSLGLAGVSDEQFF. This rearrangement joins TRBV5-1 to TRBJ2-1; the match to TRBD2 covers 12 bases. Germline CDR1 SGHRS, CDR2 YFSETQ. V trimming: 0 bases; J trimming: 8 bases; junction bases outside the gene matches: 6. The CDR3 runs to 16 residues. Full variable domain (outside the CDR3, taken from reference TRBV5-1 and TRBJ2-1): KAGVTQTPRYLIKTRGQQVTLSCSPISGHRSVSWYQQTPGQGLQFLFEYFSETQRNKGNFPGRFSGRQFSNSRSEMNVSTLELGDSALYLCASSLGLAGVSDEQFFGPGTRLTVL.

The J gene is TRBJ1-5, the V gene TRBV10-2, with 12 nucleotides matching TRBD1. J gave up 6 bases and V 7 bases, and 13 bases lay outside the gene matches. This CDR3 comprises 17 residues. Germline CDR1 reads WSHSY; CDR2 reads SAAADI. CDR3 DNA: TGCGCCAGCATGAGTCACCGGGACAGGGGGCGCGGTCAGCCCCAGCATTTT. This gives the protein CASMSHRDRGRGQPQHF.

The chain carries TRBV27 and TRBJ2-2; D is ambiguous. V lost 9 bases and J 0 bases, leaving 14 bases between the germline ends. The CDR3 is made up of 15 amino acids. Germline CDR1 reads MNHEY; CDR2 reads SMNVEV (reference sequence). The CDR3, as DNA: TGTGCCAGACACCGCGGAAGGACGAACACCGGGGAGCTGTTTTTT. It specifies CARHRGRTNTGELFF.

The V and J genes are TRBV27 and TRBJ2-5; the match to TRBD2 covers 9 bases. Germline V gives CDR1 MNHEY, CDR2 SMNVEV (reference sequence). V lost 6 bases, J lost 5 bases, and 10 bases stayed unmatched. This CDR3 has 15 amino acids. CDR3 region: CASSASGRREETQYF. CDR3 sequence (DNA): TGTGCCAGCAGCGCCAGCGGGAGGCGTGAGGAGACCCAGTACTTC.

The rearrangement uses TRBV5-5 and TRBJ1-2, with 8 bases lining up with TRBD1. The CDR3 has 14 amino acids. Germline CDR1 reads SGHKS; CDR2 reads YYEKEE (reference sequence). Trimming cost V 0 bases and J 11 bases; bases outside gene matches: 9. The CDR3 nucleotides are TGTGCCAGCAGCTTGGAGGGACAGGCGATAGGGTACACCTTC. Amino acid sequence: CASSLEGQAIGYTF.

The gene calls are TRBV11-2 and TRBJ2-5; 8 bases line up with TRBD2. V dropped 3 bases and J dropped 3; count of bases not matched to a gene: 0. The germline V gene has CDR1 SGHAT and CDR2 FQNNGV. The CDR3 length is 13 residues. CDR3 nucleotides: TGTGCCAGCAGCTTCGGGGGGGAAGAGACCCAGTACTTC. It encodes CASSFGGEETQYF.